This T cell receptor (beta chain) appears in the sequencing data of a study of T-cell memory formation after mild COVID-19. At the level of the study: Clustering of TCRs was largely donor specific. Findings and limits, study-wide: Some clones that responded turned up in pre-infection memory, which suggests that cross-reactive memory joined in.

The CDR3 totals 16 residues. Germline V gene lookup returns CDR1 SGDLS and CDR2 YYNGEE. J was trimmed by 4 bases and V by 2 bases; bases with no gene match: 7. Notes on this clonotype: Antigen unknown.

TCRdb analysed the 5' RACE reads with MiXCR anew, one entry per CDR3 protein. Among a few hundred thousand distinct CDR3 sequences, around 10% were seen once, and the ten largest hold 22%. The rearrangement joins TRBV9 to TRBJ2-2; TRBD1 agrees at 8 bases. Material for sequencing was PBMCs or a T cell subset sorted from them (not recorded which). The origin of this receptor is a man aged 18 to 29 who had mild COVID-19 (a few samples of this study predate the infection). Cell type and time point are not known. CDR3 sequence reads: CASSVGQGQSTGELFF. CDR3 nucleotide sequence: TGTGCCAGCAGCGTCGGACAGGGCCAGAGCACCGGGGAGCTGTTTTTT. Variable domain in full (rest from reference TRBV9 and TRBJ2-2): DSGVTQTPKHLITATGQRVTLRCSPRSGDLSVYWYQQSLDQGLQFLIQYYNGEERAKGNILERFSAQQFPDLHSELNLSSLELGDSALYFCASSVGQGQSTGELFFGEGSRLTVL.